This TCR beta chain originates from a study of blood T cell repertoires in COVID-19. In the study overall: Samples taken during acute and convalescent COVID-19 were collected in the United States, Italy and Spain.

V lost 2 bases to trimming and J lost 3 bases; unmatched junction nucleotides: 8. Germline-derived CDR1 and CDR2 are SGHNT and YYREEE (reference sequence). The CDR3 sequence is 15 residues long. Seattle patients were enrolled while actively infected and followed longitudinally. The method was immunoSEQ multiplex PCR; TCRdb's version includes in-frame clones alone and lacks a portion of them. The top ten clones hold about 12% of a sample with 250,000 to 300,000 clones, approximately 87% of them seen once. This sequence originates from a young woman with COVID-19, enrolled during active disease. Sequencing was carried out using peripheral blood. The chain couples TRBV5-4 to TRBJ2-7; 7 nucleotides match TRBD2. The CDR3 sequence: CASSLRTGGSYEQYF. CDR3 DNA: TGTGCCAGCAGCTTACGAACGGGGGGAAGCTACGAGCAGTACTTC.